Shown below are 8 T cell receptor beta chains from a single sample sequenced in a study of cytomegalovirus exposure and HLA in healthy donors. The PCR contained 60 Vbeta and 13 Jbeta primers. Profiling relied on immunoSEQ multiplex PCR, and the TCRdb table lists in-frame clones only, not all of them. Among 100,000 to 150,000 clones listed, around 70% were seen once. What was sequenced was PBMCs. These receptors were taken from a male donor in good health and CMV-seronegative.

J is TRBJ2-6 and V is TRBV28; D gene unclear. Germline V CDR1 and CDR2: MDHEN, SYDVKM. V lost 1 base and J lost 2, with 6 bases in between. The CDR3 is 15 residues long. The CDR3 protein is CASSLLGTGANVLTF. The CDR3 coding sequence is TGTGCCAGCAGTTTATTGGGCACTGGGGCCAACGTCCTGACTTTC.

V is TRBV2 and J is TRBJ1-3; perhaps TRBD1 as D (6 bases). The V gene lost 3 bases and the J gene lost 4 bases, with 10 bases spanning the gap. The CDR3 is 14 residues long. Germline loops: CDR1 SNHLY, CDR2 FYNNEI. CDR3: CASSDGRGGNTIYF. Written as DNA, the CDR3 is TGTGCCAGCAGTGACGGCAGGGGAGGAAACACCATATATTTT.

This rearrangement joins TRBV2 to TRBJ1-2; D is ambiguous. CDR3 length: 14 amino acids. Trimming shortened V by 2 bases and J by 4 bases, and 11 bases separated the two germline ends. Germline loops: CDR1 SNHLY, CDR2 FYNNEI. CDR3 sequence reads: CASSETGIGYGYTF. The CDR3 DNA is TGTGCCAGCAGTGAAACGGGGATTGGCTATGGCTACACCTTC.

This chain uses TRBV27 with TRBJ1-2; 10 bases map to TRBD1. Germline values: CDR1 MNHEY, CDR2 SMNVEV (reference sequence). V dropped 6 bases and J dropped 4; count of bases not matched to a gene: 11. The CDR3 spans 16 residues. CDR3 sequence: CASSPTDRGRIYGYTF. In DNA, the CDR3 is TGTGCCAGCAGCCCAACCGACAGGGGGCGCATCTATGGCTACACCTTC.

Written as DNA, the CDR3 is TGCGCCAGCAGCTTGTCAGGGGGTGGCTCCTACAATGAGCAGTTCTTC. Its translation is CASSLSGGGSYNEQFF. The V gene is TRBV5-1, the J gene TRBJ2-1, with 7 nucleotides matching TRBD1. J was trimmed by 0 bases and V by 1 base; bases with no gene match: 4. The CDR3 sequence is 16 residues long. Germline V gives CDR1 SGHRS, CDR2 YFSETQ.

The rearrangement uses TRBV28 and TRBJ2-1; D gene ambiguous. Looked up from germline, CDR1 is MDHEN and CDR2 is SYDVKM. Between the trimmed V and J ends, which lost 4 bases and 5 bases, there was a span of 3 bases. The CDR3 loop spans 11 amino acids. The CDR3 sequence is CASSYNNEQFF. DNA of the CDR3: TGTGCCAGCAGTTATAACAATGAGCAGTTCTTC.

V and J are TRBV2 and TRBJ2-2; possible D gene TRBD2, 5 bases. V shed 8 bases and J shed 5 bases, with 9 bases lying between them. CDR3 size: 12 residues. Germline V lookup: CDR1 SNHLY, CDR2 FYNNEI. CDR3 sequence: CASGQRTGELFF. In nucleotides, the CDR3 is TGTGCCAGCGGGCAGCGGACCGGGGAGCTGTTTTTT.

This clone was seen a few times. The chain recombines TRBV10-3 with TRBJ2-2; 7 bases fit TRBD1. The CDR3 is 17 amino acids. The germline CDR1 and CDR2 sequences are ENHRY and SYGVKD. Trimming cost V 4 bases and J 0 bases; bases outside gene matches: 8. CDR3 in DNA: TGTGCCATCAGTGGACCGGGACAGACTTCGAACACCGGGGAGCTGTTTTTT. The encoded protein is CAISGPGQTSNTGELFF.